A single sample gave rise to the 4 T cell receptor beta chains below, sequenced in a study of control samples from healthy donors and cancer patients. Sequenced by immunoSEQ multiplex PCR; TCRdb stores in-frame clones only, minus some. The sample holds roughly 100,000 clones, around 88% seen once. The sequenced sample consisted of blood. The receptors stem from a man aged 25-45 years in good health.

V usage is TRBV5-1 and J usage is TRBJ1-1, with 9 bases matching TRBD1. The V and J ends lost 4 bases and 9 bases, in that order; junction bases with no gene match: 16. Germline loops: CDR1 SGHRS, CDR2 YFSETQ. The CDR3 has 16 amino acids. CDR3: CASSVLLQGAGNKAFF. The CDR3 DNA is TGCGCCAGCAGCGTACTTCTACAGGGGGCGGGCAACAAAGCTTTCTTT.

The chain employs TRBV6-1 and TRBJ1-5; 8 nucleotides align to TRBD1. The CDR3 loop spans 15 amino acids. Per the germline V gene, CDR1 is MNHNS and CDR2 is SASEGT. V dropped 3 bases and J dropped 4; count of bases not matched to a gene: 5. This CDR3 reads CASSDPGQVNQPQHF. CDR3 nucleotide sequence: TGTGCCAGCAGTGATCCGGGACAGGTAAATCAGCCCCAGCATTTT.

This clone was observed a handful of times. The V gene is TRBV28, the J gene TRBJ2-7; 8 bases line up with TRBD2. The length of the CDR3 is 16 residues. V dropped 6 bases and J dropped 3; count of bases not matched to a gene: 13. The V gene's germline CDR1 is MDHEN and CDR2 SYDVKM. As DNA, the CDR3 is TGTGCCAGCAGATCTCCTTCGGGAGGGCGTTTCTACGAGCAGTACTTC. Its protein is CASRSPSGGRFYEQYF.

V and J are TRBV4-2 and TRBJ2-1; D unclear. CDR3 size: 15 residues. The germline V gene encodes CDR1 LGHNA and CDR2 YNFKEQ. V was pared by 4 bases and J by 0 bases, with 10 bases between. This CDR3 is CASSPAGDSYNEQFF. The CDR3 bases are TGTGCCAGCAGCCCGGCCGGTGACTCCTACAATGAGCAGTTCTTC.